These T cell receptor beta chains were read from a single sample in a study of cytomegalovirus exposure and HLA in healthy donors. Sequencing used immunoSEQ multiplex PCR; TCRdb keeps in-frame clones, though not all of them. The sample yields about 200,000 clones, 82% seen once. Sample: PBMCs. The receptors derive from a boy aged 2 to 9 in good health and CMV-seronegative. The CDR3 runs from the conserved cysteine through the conserved F or W. The D gene is left open where the match is weak. Clone size is shown for a subset of rows, as once, few, many or a class of expanded clone.

j_gene	len	abundance	v_gene	d_gene	CDR3aa	CDR3nt
TRBJ1-2	16	.	TRBV5-5	.	CASSLAGGGRNYGYTF	TGTGCCAGCAGCTTGGCCGGCGGGGGTAGGAACTATGGCTACACCTTC
TRBJ2-6	16	.	TRBV5-1	.	CASSLASGVGANVLTF	TGCGCCAGCAGCTTGGCGTCAGGGGTTGGGGCCAACGTCCTGACTTTC
TRBJ2-2	17	.	TRBV5-3	.	CARSLERRGLRAGELFF	TGTGCCAGAAGCTTGGAACGGCGGGGGCTTAGGGCCGGGGAGCTGTTTTTT
TRBJ2-1	15	.	TRBV29-1	TRBD1	CSVEVPQGLGNEQFF	TGCAGCGTTGAAGTCCCACAGGGGTTAGGCAATGAGCAGTTCTTC
TRBJ2-7	17	.	TRBV4-1	.	CASSQDGSAPFYYEQYF	TGCGCCAGCAGCCAAGATGGCAGCGCCCCTTTTTACTACGAGCAGTACTTC
TRBJ2-1	15	.	TRBV5-1	TRBD1	CASSLRDRIYNEQFF	TGCGCCAGCAGCTTGAGGGACAGGATCTACAATGAGCAGTTCTTC
TRBJ1-1	13	.	TRBV2	.	CASSYSVNTEAFF	TGTGCCAGCAGTTACAGTGTAAACACTGAAGCTTTCTTT
TRBJ1-2	16	.	TRBV4-3	TRBD1	CASSQEGDRGGYGYTF	TGCGCCAGCAGCCAAGAGGGGGACAGGGGTGGGTATGGCTACACCTTC
TRBJ2-2	15	.	TRBV4-3	.	CASSQDPTGRGELFF	TGCGCCAGCAGCCAAGATCCCACAGGGCGGGGGGAGCTGTTTTTT
TRBJ1-6	17	.	TRBV19	.	CASSRTGMGSYNSPLHF	TGTGCCAGTAGTCGGACGGGGATGGGCTCCTATAATTCACCCCTCCACTTT
TRBJ2-1	16	.	TRBV5-1	TRBD2	CASSLGASGSYNEQFF	TGCGCCAGCAGCTTGGGGGCTAGCGGCTCCTACAATGAGCAGTTCTTC
TRBJ2-5	18	.	TRBV7-9	TRBD2	CASSSLTRLAGVQETQYF	TGTGCCAGCAGCTCTCTAACGCGACTAGCGGGGGTCCAAGAGACCCAGTACTTC
TRBJ2-1	20	.	TRBV11-3	TRBD1	CASSLDLFYRARGPLNEQFF	TGTGCCAGCAGCTTAGATCTATTCTACAGGGCGAGGGGGCCTTTGAATGAGCAGTTCTTC
TRBJ1-3	14	once	TRBV7-2	TRBD1	CASSSQGAGNTIYF	TGTGCCAGCAGCTCGCAGGGGGCTGGAAACACCATATATTTT
TRBJ2-1	17	.	TRBV7-3	TRBD2	CASSLSGGASSYNEQFF	TGTGCCAGCAGCTTAAGCGGGGGGGCCAGCTCCTACAATGAGCAGTTCTTC
TRBJ1-1	16	.	TRBV4-1	.	CASSQDYKWRYTEAFF	TGCGCCAGCAGCCAAGATTATAAATGGAGGTACACTGAAGCTTTCTTT
TRBJ2-7	15	.	TRBV4-1	.	CASSQVGGGQNEQYF	TGCGCCAGCAGCCAAGTCGGCGGGGGCCAGAACGAGCAGTACTTC
TRBJ2-2	14	.	TRBV7-9	.	CASTVPSNTGELFF	TGTGCCAGCACCGTCCCCTCGAACACCGGGGAGCTGTTTTTT
TRBJ2-7	13	.	TRBV30	.	CAWRQGVNYEQYF	TGTGCCTGGAGGCAGGGTGTAAACTACGAGCAGTACTTC
TRBJ2-5	13	.	TRBV5-4	TRBD1	CASSLGQGETQYF	TGTGCCAGCAGCTTGGGACAGGGAGAGACCCAGTACTTC
TRBJ1-1	15	.	TRBV21-1	.	CASSKEGKANTEAFF	TGTGCCAGCAGCAAAGAGGGGAAAGCTAACACTGAAGCTTTCTTT
TRBJ2-7	16	.	TRBV11-2	.	CASSLGLGQTAYEQYF	TGTGCCAGCAGCTTAGGCCTCGGACAGACAGCCTACGAGCAGTACTTC
TRBJ1-2	12	once	TRBV29-1	.	CSVEGSGYGYTF	TGCAGCGTCGAAGGGTCCGGGTATGGCTACACCTTC
TRBJ1-6	13	few	TRBV6-1	.	CASSGQDRSPLHF	TGTGCCAGCAGTGGGCAGGACAGATCCCCCCTCCACTTT
TRBJ2-1	14	few	TRBV5-6	.	CASSLGLAGNEQFF	TGTGCCAGCAGCTTGGGCCTGGCGGGCAATGAGCAGTTCTTC
TRBJ1-5	14	.	TRBV6-5	TRBD1	CASSRTGGGQPQHF	TGTGCCAGCAGCCGGACAGGGGGCGGACAGCCCCAGCATTTT
TRBJ1-4	19	.	TRBV7-9	TRBD1	CASSPGQWLTEATNEKLFF	TGTGCCAGCAGCCCGGGACAGTGGTTAACTGAGGCAACTAATGAAAAACTGTTTTTT
TRBJ1-3	16	.	TRBV9	.	CASSVAGAPSGNTIYF	TGTGCCAGCAGCGTAGCTGGGGCCCCCTCTGGAAACACCATATATTTT
TRBJ2-3	18	.	TRBV5-6	TRBD2	CASSLGSRPGGPRDTQYF	TGTGCCAGCAGCTTGGGGTCCCGACCGGGGGGGCCTCGAGATACGCAGTATTTT
TRBJ2-7	12	.	TRBV10-3	TRBD2	CAISGERGVEYF	TGTGCCATCAGTGGCGAACGGGGGGTTGAGTACTTC
TRBJ1-2	17	.	TRBV30	.	CAWRAKVLEKNAYGYTF	TGTGCCTGGAGAGCTAAGGTGCTGGAGAAGAATGCCTATGGCTACACCTTC
TRBJ1-2	15	once	TRBV5-4	TRBD1	CASSLYTGGLYGYTF	TGTGCCAGCAGCTTGTACACAGGGGGGCTCTATGGCTACACCTTC
TRBJ2-7	14	.	TRBV6-5	TRBD1	CASSPRTGGYEQYF	TGTGCCAGCAGTCCTCGGACAGGCGGCTACGAGCAGTACTTC
TRBJ2-5	14	.	TRBV6-5	TRBD2	CASRLAGGQETQYF	TGTGCCAGCAGGCTAGCGGGGGGGCAAGAGACCCAGTACTTC
TRBJ2-3	17	.	TRBV13	TRBD2	CASSIAGGLSTLDTQYF	TGTGCCAGCAGCATAGCGGGGGGCCTATCAACCTTAGATACGCAGTATTTT
TRBJ1-2	19	.	TRBV21-1	.	CASSHPAGGQRIPLYGYTF	TGTGCCAGCAGCCATCCCGCTGGGGGACAGAGAATTCCCCTATATGGCTACACCTTC
TRBJ1-1	14	few	TRBV6-5	.	CASSETRGNTEAFF	TGTGCCAGCAGTGAGACACGGGGGAACACTGAAGCTTTCTTT
TRBJ1-1	15	.	TRBV7-9	TRBD1	CASSWTGQQQTEAFF	TGTGCCAGCAGTTGGACAGGGCAGCAACAGACTGAAGCTTTCTTT
TRBJ1-1	16	.	TRBV30	TRBD1	CANGQGRIASWTEAFF	TGTGCCAACGGACAGGGACGCATAGCCAGTTGGACTGAAGCTTTCTTT
TRBJ2-1	12	.	TRBV29-1	TRBD1	CSVESRGPTQFF	TGCAGCGTTGAAAGCAGGGGGCCGACGCAGTTCTTC
TRBJ2-1	12	.	TRBV7-9	TRBD1	CASSGQVNEQFF	TGTGCCAGCAGCGGACAGGTCAATGAGCAGTTCTTC
TRBJ1-2	15	.	TRBV10-3	.	CAISEPGGANYGYTF	TGTGCCATCAGTGAGCCGGGGGGGGCTAACTATGGCTACACCTTC
TRBJ1-1	15	.	TRBV7-8	.	CASSSSGISFSEAFF	TGTGCCAGCAGCTCGTCGGGGATCAGCTTCTCTGAAGCTTTCTTT
TRBJ2-1	15	once	TRBV9	.	CASTGSGSSYNEQFF	TGTGCCAGCACGGGGTCGGGCAGCTCCTACAATGAGCAGTTCTTC